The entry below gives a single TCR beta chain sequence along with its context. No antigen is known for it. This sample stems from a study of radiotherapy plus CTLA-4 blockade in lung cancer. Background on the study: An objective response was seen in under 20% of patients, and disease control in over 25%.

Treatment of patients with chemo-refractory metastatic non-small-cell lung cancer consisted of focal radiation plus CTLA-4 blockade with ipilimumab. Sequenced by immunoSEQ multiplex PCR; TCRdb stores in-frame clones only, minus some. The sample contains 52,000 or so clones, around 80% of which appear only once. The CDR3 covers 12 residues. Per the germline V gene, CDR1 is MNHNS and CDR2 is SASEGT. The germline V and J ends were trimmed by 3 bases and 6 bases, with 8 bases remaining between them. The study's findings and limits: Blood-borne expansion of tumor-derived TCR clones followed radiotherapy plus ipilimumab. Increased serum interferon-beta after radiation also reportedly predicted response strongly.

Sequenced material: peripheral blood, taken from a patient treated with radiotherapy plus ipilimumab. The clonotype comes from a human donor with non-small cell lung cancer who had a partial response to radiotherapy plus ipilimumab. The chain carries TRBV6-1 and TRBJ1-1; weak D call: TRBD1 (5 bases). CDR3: CASSEQGPEAFF. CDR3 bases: TGTGCCAGCAGTGAGCAGGGCCCTGAAGCTTTCTTT.